The present TCR beta chain was sequenced within a study of blood T cells in healthy people across ages. The CDR3 runs 16 residues. Trimming removed 4 bases at V and 5 bases at J, with 21 bases between. Germline lookup yields CDR1 SGHRS and CDR2 YFSETQ. Through a sample-barcoded 5' primer and a J-beta primer mix, a second PCR was run for roughly 6 to 12 cycles. TCRdb processed the 5' RACE reads anew with MiXCR; each CDR3 protein has one entry. The top ten hold roughly 10% of the sample, which has 800,000 to 950,000 distinct CDR3 sequences, almost 30% seen once. There are a few counts of this clonotype. The same data also contributed to another study, on T cells of mothers and their children.

This receptor was obtained from a woman aged 40 to 49 in good health. The sample taken for sequencing was blood. The gene calls are TRBV5-1 and TRBJ1-2, with a possible D match to TRBD1 (6 bases). DNA for the CDR3: TGCGCCAGCAGCGGTTATGAGAGGGGGTATGAGTATGGCTACACCTTC. Its protein product is CASSGYERGYEYGYTF.